The clone carrying this T cell receptor (beta chain) was found a few times. The CDR3 sequence is 15 residues long. Deletions cut 0 bases from V and 6 bases from J, with 15 bases between. Germline CDR1 SGHNT, CDR2 YYREEE (reference sequence). This sample was included in a study of blood T cell repertoires in COVID-19. Study as a whole: Sources were T cells, B-cell-depleted T cells, or PBMCs; the material itself was cDNA or gDNA.

As processed by the authors: Quantification of nucleated cells was approximated via reference gene primer amplification. Profiled with immunoSEQ multiplex PCR; TCRdb holds only in-frame clones, not every one. V and J calls and clone size are as listed in that table; D and trimming were resolved from the DNA. The data show tens of thousands of clones, 85% to 90% seen once. J is TRBJ1-1 and V is TRBV5-4; D may be TRBD1 (5 bases). The specimen sequenced was peripheral blood. This receptor was obtained from a man in his 60s with acute or convalescent COVID-19. For the CDR3, the DNA is TGTGCCAGCAGCTTGGCTCGGAGGCCGGGGGCTGAAGCTTTCTTT. Amino acids: CASSLARRPGAEAFF. The full variable domain, rest sourced from reference TRBV5-4 and TRBJ1-1, is ETGVTQSPTHLIKTRGQQVTLRCSSQSGHNTVSWYQQALGQGPQFIFQYYREEENGRGNFPPRFSGLQFPNYSSELNVNALELDDSALYLCASSLARRPGAEAFFGQGTRLTVV.